The 12 T cell receptor beta chains reported below all come from one sample, sequenced in a study of T cells in Graves' hyperthyroidism and ophthalmopathy. Regions amplified from RNA transcripts were the TCR beta CDR3 regions. HTBI primers drove first-round RT-PCR of the TCR CDR3. TCRdb re-derived calls from the multiplex PCR reads in MiXCR, one entry per CDR3 protein. The sample has roughly 500,000 distinct CDR3 sequences, roughly 23% seen once; the top ten hold less than 65%. The sequenced sample was blood. All receptors derive from a woman aged 70-85 years with Graves' ophthalmopathy.

This clonotype was found a few times. The rearrangement uses TRBV15 and TRBJ1-1; TRBD1 aligns across 7 bases. This CDR3 is 15 amino acids long. Germline CDR1 reads LNHNV; CDR2 reads YYDKDF (reference sequence). V lost 1 base, J lost 8 bases, and 10 bases stayed unmatched. The CDR3 here is CATSRVVFGTVEAFF. DNA for the CDR3: TGTGCCACCAGCAGAGTTGTATTCGGGACAGTCGAAGCTTTCTTT.

In this sample, this clonotype turned up many times. The J gene is TRBJ2-7, the V gene TRBV3-1; TRBD1 is a possible D gene (5 bases). Per germline, CDR1 LGHDT and CDR2 YNNKEL (reference sequence). Trimming left V 2 bases short and J 0 bases short, with 11 bases between. This CDR3 is built from 15 residues. The CDR3 loop is CASSQYRRSSYEQYF. The CDR3 coding sequence is TGTGCCAGCAGCCAATACAGGCGAAGCTCCTACGAGCAGTACTTC.

J is TRBJ1-4 and V is TRBV12-3 or TRBV12-4; perhaps TRBD1 as D (5 bases). Trimming removed 8 bases from V and 11 bases from J, with 15 bases in between. CDR3 length: 12 residues. The CDR3 is CASGAGQGKLFF. CDR3 nucleotide sequence: TGTGCCAGCGGGGCAGGTCAAGGGAAACTGTTTTTT.

This clonotype was counted at least ten times. The chain employs TRBV20-1 and TRBJ1-5; TRBD1 might be the D (5 bases). In germline, CDR1 is DFQATT, CDR2 SNEGSKA (reference sequence). V gave up 5 bases and J gave up 5 bases, with 10 bases separating them. The CDR3 contains 12 residues. CDR3: CSAPRGDQPQHF. The CDR3 coding sequence is TGCAGTGCTCCAAGGGGAGATCAGCCCCAGCATTTT.

The V and J genes are TRBV6-1 and TRBJ2-3, with 8 bases lining up with TRBD1. The CDR3 spans 14 residues. The germline CDR1 and CDR2 sequences are MNHNS and SASEGT. The V segment lost 1 base and the J segment 7 bases; nucleotides outside the gene matches: 4. CDR3 loop: CASSEGTGINTQYF. CDR3 coding DNA: TGTGCCAGCAGTGAAGGGACAGGGATAAATACGCAGTATTTT.

This clonotype was observed at least ten times. CDR3 sequence: CASSSRTVSYEQYF. The CDR3 coding sequence is TGTGCCAGTAGTTCTCGGACGGTGTCCTACGAGCAGTACTTC. The chain links TRBV19 to TRBJ2-7, with D unresolved. Germline V CDR1 and CDR2: LNHDA, SQIVND (reference sequence). The ends were cut back, 5 bases at V and 1 base at J, with 12 bases in the middle. The CDR3 runs to 14 residues.

This clonotype was picked up a small number of times. The chain joins TRBV6-5 to TRBJ2-3; 7 positions agree with TRBD1. V lost 7 bases, J lost 5 bases, and 6 bases stayed unmatched. Germline V CDR1 and CDR2: MNHEY, SVGAGI. This CDR3 has 13 amino acids. This chain's CDR3 is CASKQGDKDTQYF. For the CDR3, the DNA is TGTGCCAGCAAGCAGGGGGATAAAGATACGCAGTATTTT.

The genes are TRBV5-5 and TRBJ2-2; 8 nucleotides align to TRBD1. CDR1 is SGHKS and CDR2 is YYEKEE in the germline V gene (reference sequence). The CDR3 runs 14 residues. Trimming removed 3 bases from V and 9 bases from J; junction bases left unmatched: 7. In DNA form, the CDR3 reads TGTGCCAGCAGCTACTCGGACAGGGCCAGGGAGCTGTTTTTT. Its protein product is CASSYSDRARELFF.

The chain combines TRBV27 with TRBJ2-7; 10 nucleotides match TRBD2. The germline V gene encodes CDR1 MNHEY and CDR2 SMNVEV (reference sequence). J lost 4 bases, V lost 0 bases, and 6 bases had no gene match. The CDR3 extends over 16 amino acids. The CDR3 DNA reads as TGTGCCAGCAGTTTATCAAGCGGGAGGGCCGGGTACGAGCAGTACTTC. Its translation is CASSLSSGRAGYEQYF.

This clonotype came up once. The chain uses TRBV7-9 and TRBJ1-2; D call uncertain. V was clipped by 5 bases and J by 5 bases, with 12 bases between them. Germline loops: CDR1 SEHNR, CDR2 FQNEAQ (reference sequence). The CDR3 is 13 amino acids. The DNA of the CDR3 is TGTGCCAGCAGCCTGAGTCCGGCATATGGCTACACCTTC. It specifies CASSLSPAYGYTF.

In this sample, this clonotype turned up many times. The chain carries TRBV27 and TRBJ2-7, with D perhaps TRBD1 (5 bases). The CDR3 length is 15 residues. Between the trimmed V and J ends, which lost 6 bases and 0 bases, there was a span of 15 bases. Germline CDR1 MNHEY, CDR2 SMNVEV (reference sequence). The CDR3 nucleotides read TGTGCCAGCAGCCCCCTCTTCGACAGCTCCTACGAGCAGTACTTC. Protein product: CASSPLFDSSYEQYF.

As regards this clonotype: A read error may explain this, as a much larger clone is one base away. The V gene is TRBV20-1, the J gene TRBJ2-2; D is perhaps TRBD1 (5 bases). This CDR3 region has 13 residues. CDR1 is DFQATT, CDR2 SNEGSKA, per germline (reference sequence). The ends were cut back, 0 bases at V and 4 bases at J, with 6 bases in the middle. The CDR3 reads CSAREDITGELFF. The CDR3 DNA follows: TGCAGTGCTAGAGAGGACATCACCGGGGAGCTGTTTTTT.